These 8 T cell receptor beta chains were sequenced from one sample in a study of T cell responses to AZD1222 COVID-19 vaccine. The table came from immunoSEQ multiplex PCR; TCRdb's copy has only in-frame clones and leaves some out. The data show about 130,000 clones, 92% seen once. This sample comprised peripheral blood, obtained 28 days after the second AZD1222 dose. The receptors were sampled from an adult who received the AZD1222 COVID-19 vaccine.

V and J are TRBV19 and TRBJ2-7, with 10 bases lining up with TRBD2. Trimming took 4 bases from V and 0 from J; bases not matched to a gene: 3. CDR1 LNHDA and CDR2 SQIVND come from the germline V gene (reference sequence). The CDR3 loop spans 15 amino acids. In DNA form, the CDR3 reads TGTGCCAGTAGTAGATCTAGCGGGAGCTCCTACGAGCAGTACTTC. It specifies CASSRSSGSSYEQYF.

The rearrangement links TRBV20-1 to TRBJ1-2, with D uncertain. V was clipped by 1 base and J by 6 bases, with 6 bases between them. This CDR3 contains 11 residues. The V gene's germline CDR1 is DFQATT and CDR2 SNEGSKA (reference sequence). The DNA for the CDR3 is TGCAGTGCTAGAGGCGGGGATGGCTACACCTTC. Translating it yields CSARGGDGYTF.

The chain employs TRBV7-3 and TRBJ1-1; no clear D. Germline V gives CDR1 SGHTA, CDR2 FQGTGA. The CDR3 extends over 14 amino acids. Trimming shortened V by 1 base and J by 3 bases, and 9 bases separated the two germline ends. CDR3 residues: CASSLSNGDTEAFF. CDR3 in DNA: TGTGCCAGCAGCTTAAGTAATGGGGACACTGAAGCTTTCTTT.

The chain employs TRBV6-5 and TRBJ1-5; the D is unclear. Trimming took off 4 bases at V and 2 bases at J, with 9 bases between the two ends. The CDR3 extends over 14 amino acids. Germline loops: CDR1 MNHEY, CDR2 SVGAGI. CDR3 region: CASSLEFGNQPQHF. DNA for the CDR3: TGTGCCAGCAGTTTAGAATTCGGCAATCAGCCCCAGCATTTT.

The chain's CDR3 is CASSQAQTGYYGYTF. Written as DNA, the CDR3 is TGTGCCAGCAGCCAAGCTCAAACCGGCTACTATGGCTACACCTTC. The chain combines TRBV3-1 (or the pseudogene TRBV3-2) with TRBJ1-2, with D unresolved. This CDR3 is built from 15 residues. V lost 1 base, J lost 3 bases, and 12 bases lay in between. CDR1 is LGHDT, CDR2 YNNKEL, per germline (reference sequence).

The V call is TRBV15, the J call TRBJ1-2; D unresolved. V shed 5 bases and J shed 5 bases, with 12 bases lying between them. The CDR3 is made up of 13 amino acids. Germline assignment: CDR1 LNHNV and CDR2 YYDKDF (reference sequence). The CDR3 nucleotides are TGTGCCACCAGCCTTTCGGGAGAGTATGGCTACACCTTC. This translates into CATSLSGEYGYTF.

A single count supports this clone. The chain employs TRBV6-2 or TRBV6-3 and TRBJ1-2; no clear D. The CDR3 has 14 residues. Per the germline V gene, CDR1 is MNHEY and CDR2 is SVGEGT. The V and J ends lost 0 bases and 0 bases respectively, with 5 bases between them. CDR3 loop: CASSYSTSNYGYTF. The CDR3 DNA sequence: TGTGCCAGCAGTTACTCGACATCTAACTATGGCTACACCTTC.

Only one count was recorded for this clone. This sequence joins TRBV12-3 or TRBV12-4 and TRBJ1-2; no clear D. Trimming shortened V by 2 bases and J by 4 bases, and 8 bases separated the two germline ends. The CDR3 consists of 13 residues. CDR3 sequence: CASSLSVLYGYTF. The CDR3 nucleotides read TGTGCCAGCAGTTTATCGGTCCTCTATGGCTACACCTTC.